A selection of T cell receptor beta chains follows, all from one sample in a study of shared clonotypes between healthy human individuals. Assay: immunoSEQ multiplex PCR; the TCRdb copy retains only in-frame clones and omits some. The sample yields some 1 million clones, about 77% seen once. Sequencing input: memory CD4+ T cells sorted from blood. The source is a man between 18 and 29 years old in good health. The CDR3 runs from the conserved cysteine through the conserved F or W. D genes are given only for firm matches.

cdr3_aa: CASKYGTGSYEQYF; cdr3_length: 14; v_call: TRBV6-1; j_call: TRBJ2-7; d_call: TRBD1
cdr3_aa: CASSTYKGPLHF; cdr3_length: 12; v_call: TRBV11-1; j_call: TRBJ1-6; d_call: NA
cdr3_aa: CASDTGPPNTEAFF; cdr3_length: 14; v_call: TRBV28; j_call: TRBJ1-1; d_call: NA
cdr3_aa: CASSIIGAASYEQYF; cdr3_length: 15; v_call: TRBV19; j_call: TRBJ2-7; d_call: NA
cdr3_aa: CASSQRSPGGYRSGNTIYF; cdr3_length: 19; v_call: TRBV14; j_call: TRBJ1-3; d_call: NA
cdr3_aa: CAISEEGQGGRPQHF; cdr3_length: 15; v_call: TRBV10-3; j_call: TRBJ1-5; d_call: TRBD1
cdr3_aa: CAWSFAGTGLAGSYEQYF; cdr3_length: 18; v_call: TRBV30; j_call: TRBJ2-7; d_call: TRBD2
cdr3_aa: CASSTRQGNQPQHF; cdr3_length: 14; v_call: TRBV19; j_call: TRBJ1-5; d_call: TRBD1
cdr3_aa: CAGRDLNTDTQYF; cdr3_length: 13; v_call: TRBV2; j_call: TRBJ2-3; d_call: TRBD2
cdr3_aa: CASGESLNSYEQYF; cdr3_length: 14; v_call: TRBV2; j_call: TRBJ2-7; d_call: NA
cdr3_aa: CASSPGQGTGDTQYF; cdr3_length: 15; v_call: TRBV5-1; j_call: TRBJ2-3; d_call: TRBD1
cdr3_aa: CASSLVADEQYF; cdr3_length: 12; v_call: TRBV5-1; j_call: TRBJ2-7; d_call: NA
cdr3_aa: CASSPPALSYEQYF; cdr3_length: 14; v_call: TRBV18; j_call: TRBJ2-7; d_call: NA
cdr3_aa: CASSEAHSTPTEAFF; cdr3_length: 15; v_call: TRBV5-1; j_call: TRBJ1-1; d_call: NA
cdr3_aa: CASSPDSNYGYTF; cdr3_length: 13; v_call: TRBV5-1; j_call: TRBJ1-2; d_call: NA
cdr3_aa: CASSQEGATNYGYTF; cdr3_length: 15; v_call: TRBV4-1; j_call: TRBJ1-2; d_call: NA
cdr3_aa: CASSKGQEEYGYTF; cdr3_length: 14; v_call: TRBV5-5; j_call: TRBJ1-2; d_call: TRBD1
cdr3_aa: CASSGQGSTDTQYF; cdr3_length: 14; v_call: TRBV6-6; j_call: TRBJ2-3; d_call: TRBD1
cdr3_aa: CASSQGSGGYEQYF; cdr3_length: 14; v_call: TRBV7-2; j_call: TRBJ2-7; d_call: NA
cdr3_aa: CASSPGLASYNEQFF; cdr3_length: 15; v_call: TRBV5-1; j_call: TRBJ2-1; d_call: TRBD2
cdr3_aa: CATTDFNSYEQYF; cdr3_length: 13; v_call: TRBV10-3; j_call: TRBJ2-7; d_call: NA
cdr3_aa: CAWSVRFRSNEKLFF; cdr3_length: 15; v_call: TRBV30; j_call: TRBJ1-4; d_call: NA
cdr3_aa: CAWNLGNEAFF; cdr3_length: 11; v_call: TRBV30; j_call: TRBJ1-1; d_call: NA
cdr3_aa: CASGLNQPQHF; cdr3_length: 11; v_call: TRBV6-5; j_call: TRBJ1-5; d_call: NA
cdr3_aa: CASSGGDRAEQFF; cdr3_length: 13; v_call: TRBV5-4; j_call: TRBJ2-1; d_call: TRBD1
cdr3_aa: CASSLPTGLNTEAFF; cdr3_length: 15; v_call: TRBV5-6; j_call: TRBJ1-1; d_call: NA
cdr3_aa: CASSSEGASTQYF; cdr3_length: 13; v_call: TRBV5-1; j_call: TRBJ2-3; d_call: TRBD1
cdr3_aa: CASSELRGDNEQFF; cdr3_length: 14; v_call: TRBV6-1; j_call: TRBJ2-1; d_call: NA
cdr3_aa: CASSETIGLNSPLHF; cdr3_length: 15; v_call: TRBV6-1; j_call: TRBJ1-6; d_call: NA
cdr3_aa: CASSLDRTDPEAFF; cdr3_length: 14; v_call: TRBV5-4; j_call: TRBJ1-1; d_call: NA
cdr3_aa: CASSLGGRGPNQPQHF; cdr3_length: 16; v_call: TRBV5-4; j_call: TRBJ1-5; d_call: TRBD1
cdr3_aa: CAWRLPGTEAFF; cdr3_length: 12; v_call: TRBV30; j_call: TRBJ1-1; d_call: NA
cdr3_aa: CARGTGRRRSTDTQYF; cdr3_length: 16; v_call: TRBV9; j_call: TRBJ2-3; d_call: NA
cdr3_aa: CASLRTGGYYGYTF; cdr3_length: 14; v_call: TRBV28; j_call: TRBJ1-2; d_call: TRBD1
cdr3_aa: CASSGGASKNIQYF; cdr3_length: 14; v_call: TRBV6-1; j_call: TRBJ2-4; d_call: NA
cdr3_aa: CASSQEILVGRSTGELFF; cdr3_length: 18; v_call: TRBV4-3; j_call: TRBJ2-2; d_call: NA
cdr3_aa: CATSIPSGALVHF; cdr3_length: 13; v_call: TRBV15; j_call: TRBJ2-7; d_call: TRBD2
cdr3_aa: CASSLDNEQFF; cdr3_length: 11; v_call: TRBV7-3; j_call: TRBJ2-1; d_call: NA
cdr3_aa: CASSRGTHTDTQYF; cdr3_length: 14; v_call: TRBV27; j_call: TRBJ2-3; d_call: NA
cdr3_aa: CASSLASGRYNEQFF; cdr3_length: 15; v_call: TRBV7-2; j_call: TRBJ2-1; d_call: TRBD2
cdr3_aa: CASSSQGSTGELFF; cdr3_length: 14; v_call: TRBV5-4; j_call: TRBJ2-2; d_call: NA